A selection of T cell receptor beta chains follows, all from one sample in a study of beta chain features in type 1 diabetes. Sequenced by immunoSEQ multiplex PCR; TCRdb stores in-frame clones only, minus some. The profile shows tens of thousands of clones, 30% to 35% of them singletons. The sequencing input was stem cell memory CD4+ T cells from blood. These receptors originate from a woman younger than 35 in good health. Both conserved end residues are part of each CDR3.

>TRBJ1-4|TRBV27
CASRGQGTNEKLFF
>TRBJ2-7|TRBV18
CASSPTHGSYEQYF
>TRBJ1-6|TRBV10-3
CAISGQGNSPLHF
>TRBJ2-7|TRBV12-5
CATSGQGPSYEQYF
>TRBJ2-1|TRBV5-4
CASSIGLAGNEQFF
>TRBJ2-7|TRBV6-1
CASSDAAPSVEQYF
>TRBJ1-2|TRBV6-5
CASSYYGQGQGYTF
>TRBJ2-7|TRBV14
CASSTRVTSYEQYF
>TRBJ1-2|TRBV28
CASSFGGANYGYTF
>TRBJ1-2|TRBV9
CASSVASGDGYTF
>TRBJ2-5|TRBV5-8
CASSFSGEETQYF
>TRBJ2-7|TRBV11-2
CASSSGQGAYEQYF
>TRBJ1-2|TRBV29-1
CSVEVGAGYTF
>TRBJ2-3|TRBV25-1
CASSESGRGSTDTQYF
>TRBJ2-7|TRBV5-4
CASSLEGGRSYEQYF
>TRBJ2-7|TRBV11-3
CASSSGQGNSYEQYF